These 17 T cell receptor beta chains came from one sample sequenced in a study of T cells expressing NK-cell markers. TCRdb reanalyzed the 5' RACE reads and collapses them to one entry per CDR3 protein, without DNA. Found here are approximately 460,000 distinct CDR3 sequences; the top ten clones hold 7.3%. Sequencing was performed on blood T cells: a sorted CD56 or NKG2C T cell subset, CD4+ or CD8+ T cells, or bulk PBMC T cells (not recorded which). The receptors stem from a woman aged 18 to 75 in good health.

The chain recombines TRBV7-8 with TRBJ2-2; TCRdb lists TRBD2, though no DNA is available to test this call. This CDR3 comprises 16 residues. Germline V gives CDR1 SGHVS, CDR2 FQNEAQ. CDR3 loop: CASNPSPSRETGELFF. The full variable domain, with the rest looked up from reference TRBV7-8 and TRBJ2-2, is GAGVSQSPRYKVAKRGQDVALRCDPISGHVSLFWYQQALGQGPEFLTYFQNEAQLDKSGLPSDRFFAERPEGSVSTLKIQRTQQEDSAVYLCASNPSPSRETGELFFGEGSRLTVL.

The chain couples TRBV27 to TRBJ2-3; TCRdb names TRBD2, which stays unverified in the absence of DNA. From germline, CDR1 is MNHEY and CDR2 SMNVEV (reference sequence). The CDR3 contains 15 residues. The CDR3 loop is CASSSKPPWTDTQYF.

The chain employs TRBV7-3 and TRBJ1-4; TCRdb calls TRBD1, which cannot be checked without DNA. In germline, CDR1 is SGHTA, CDR2 FQGTGA. CDR3 length: 15 residues. The chain's CDR3 is CASSLTGGANEKLFF.

The chain combines TRBV12-3 or TRBV12-4 with TRBJ1-2; with no DNA, the TCRdb D assignment of TRBD1 cannot be verified. The length of the CDR3 is 15 residues. The CDR3 is CASGQSRPGHYGYTF.

This sequence joins TRBV6-1 and TRBJ2-1. The germline CDR1 and CDR2 sequences are MNHNS and SASEGT. The CDR3 length is 13 residues. CDR3 in amino acids: CASRERGRNEQFF.

The chain recombines TRBV28 with TRBJ2-7; TCRdb proposes TRBD1, but this gene call is untestable without DNA. From germline, CDR1 is MDHEN and CDR2 SYDVKM. This CDR3 spans 16 amino acids. CDR3 loop: CASSFDGTGYLDEQYF.

CDR3 in amino acids: CASSQERPSDTQYF. V and J are TRBV4-3 and TRBJ2-3; without DNA, the TCRdb call of TRBD2 cannot be checked. CDR1 LGHNA and CDR2 YSLEER come from the germline V gene. This CDR3 region has 14 residues.

This chain connects TRBV5-5 to TRBJ2-3; TCRdb gives TRBD1 as the D gene, but with no DNA this cannot be confirmed. The CDR3 is 15 residues long. The germline gives CDR1 SGHKS, CDR2 YYEKEE (reference sequence). The CDR3 sequence: CASSFPFDRMGTQYF.

The chain links TRBV3-1 to TRBJ2-1; TCRdb picks TRBD1, but there is no DNA to check that call. From germline, CDR1 is LGHDT and CDR2 YNNKEL (reference sequence). The CDR3 is made up of 14 amino acids. This chain's CDR3 is CASSQGGRGNEQFF.

V gene TRBV10-3 combines with J gene TRBJ2-5. CDR1 and CDR2 from the germline V gene are ENHRY and SYGVKD. The CDR3 contains 12 residues. CDR3: CAISAMQETQYF.

V and J are TRBV29-1 and TRBJ2-5; TCRdb reports TRBD1, a call that lacks DNA to check it against. The CDR3 totals 12 residues. Per the germline V gene, CDR1 is SQVTM and CDR2 is ANQGSEA. CDR3 region: CSGGAGQETQYF.

CDR3 sequence reads: CASRSGHTYNSPLHF. The rearrangement links TRBV28 to TRBJ1-6. CDR1 is MDHEN, CDR2 SYDVKM, per germline. This CDR3 contains 15 residues.

The chain carries TRBV20-1 and TRBJ2-1; TCRdb reports TRBD2, a call that lacks DNA to check it against. From germline, CDR1 is DFQATT and CDR2 SNEGSKA (reference sequence). The CDR3 is 14 amino acids. This chain's CDR3 is CSATRTSGRNEQFF.

The chain uses TRBV20-1 and TRBJ1-5; the TRBD1 assignment by TCRdb is unverifiable without DNA. The CDR3 covers 13 residues. The germline gives CDR1 DFQATT, CDR2 SNEGSKA (reference sequence). Here the CDR3 reads CSATWGGNQPQHF.

The chain has TRBV29-1 and TRBJ2-4; lacking DNA, the TRBD2 call made by TCRdb goes unchecked. The CDR3 runs to 12 residues. Germline V CDR1 and CDR2: SQVTM, ANQGSEA. This chain's CDR3 is CSGSLREDIQYF.

CDR3 loop: CASSQDLGVARETQYF. The chain is built from TRBV3-1 and TRBJ2-5; TCRdb lists TRBD2, though no DNA is available to test this call. The V gene's germline CDR1 is LGHDT and CDR2 YNNKEL (reference sequence). CDR3 length: 16 residues.

The CDR3: CASSQEWGASPLHF. V and J are TRBV4-3 and TRBJ1-6; the TCRdb D gene call, TRBD1, has no DNA to confirm it. The CDR3 loop spans 14 amino acids. The germline V gene encodes CDR1 LGHNA and CDR2 YSLEER.